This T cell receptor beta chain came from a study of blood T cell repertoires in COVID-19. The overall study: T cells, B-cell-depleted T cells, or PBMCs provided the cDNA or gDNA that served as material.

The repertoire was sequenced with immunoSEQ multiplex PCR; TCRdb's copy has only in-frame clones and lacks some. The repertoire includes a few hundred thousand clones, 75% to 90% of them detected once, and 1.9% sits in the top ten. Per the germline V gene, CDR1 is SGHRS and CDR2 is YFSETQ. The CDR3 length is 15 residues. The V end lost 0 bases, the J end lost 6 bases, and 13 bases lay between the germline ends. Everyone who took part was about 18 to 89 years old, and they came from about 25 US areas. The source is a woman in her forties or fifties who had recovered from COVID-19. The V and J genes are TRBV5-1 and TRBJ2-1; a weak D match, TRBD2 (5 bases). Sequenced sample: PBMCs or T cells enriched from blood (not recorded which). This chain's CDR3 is CASSLEFGLLNEQFF. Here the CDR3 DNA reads TGCGCCAGCAGCTTGGAGTTTGGACTGCTCAATGAGCAGTTCTTC.